The rows below give T cell receptor beta chains drawn from one sample of a study of cytomegalovirus exposure and HLA in healthy donors. Data came from immunoSEQ multiplex PCR; TCRdb stores just in-frame clones and leaves some out. The sample has 180,000 or so clones, approximately 86% seen once; the top ten hold around 0.31%. Sequenced sample: PBMCs. Source of these receptors: a woman under 40 in good health and CMV-seronegative. CDR3s include the opening cysteine and the closing phenylalanine or tryptophan. Fields, in order: D gene, clone size, V gene, J gene, CDR3 DNA, CDR3 protein. A D gene is named only where the DNA matches it firmly. Size tells how often a clone was seen (once, few, many) or the class of an expanded clone, and some rows leave it out.

>NA|NA|TRBV11-2|TRBJ2-5
TGTGCCAGCAGCTTAGGTCTTGCGGAGACCCAGTACTTC
CASSLGLAETQYF
>TRBD2|NA|TRBV28|TRBJ2-5
TGTGCCAGCAGTTCGGGGGGGACTCAAGAGACCCAGTACTTC
CASSSGGTQETQYF
>NA|NA|TRBV12-5|TRBJ2-3
TGTGCTAGTGGTCTCGAGATACGCACAGATACGCAGTATTTT
CASGLEIRTDTQYF
>NA|NA|TRBV20-1|TRBJ1-4
TGCAGTGCCAGGGATAATGAAAAACTGTTTTTT
CSARDNEKLFF
>NA|NA|TRBV7-9|TRBJ1-1
TGTGCCAGCAGCAATGGGGGGGAAGCTTTCTTT
CASSNGGEAFF
>TRBD1|NA|TRBV7-8|TRBJ1-1
TGTGCCAGCAGCTTAGTGGGACAGGGAGATGAAGCTTTCTTT
CASSLVGQGDEAFF
>NA|few|TRBV11-3|TRBJ2-5
TGTGCCAGCAGCTTAATGGGCAGCCAAGAGACCCAGTACTTC
CASSLMGSQETQYF
>NA|NA|TRBV28|TRBJ2-1
TGTGCCAGTGCGGGGGCTATCGAGTTCTTC
CASAGAIEFF
>TRBD2|few|TRBV5-5|TRBJ2-2
TGTGCCAGCAGCTTGATGCCTAGCGGGGGGGTGTCCACCGGGGAGCTGTTTTTT
CASSLMPSGGVSTGELFF
>NA|NA|TRBV21-1|TRBJ2-5
TGTGCCGGAGGTGGAGGAAAACGAGAGACCCAGTACTTC
CAGGGGKRETQYF
>NA|NA|TRBV19|TRBJ2-1
TGTGCCAGTAGTATGGACTGGGGTGAGCAGTTCTTC
CASSMDWGEQFF
>NA|NA|TRBV7-9|TRBJ2-1
TGTGCCAGCAGTCAATTCCCTGACTCCCGGGTCAATGAGCAGTTCTTC
CASSQFPDSRVNEQFF
>TRBD2|few|TRBV19|TRBJ2-2
TGTGCCAGTAGTAAGCTCCCGGGGGGGGCAACCGGGGAGCTGTTTTTT
CASSKLPGGATGELFF
>TRBD1|once|TRBV6-5|TRBJ1-4
TGTGCCAGCAAATCGGACAGGGGAGGGGAAAAACTGTTTTTT
CASKSDRGGEKLFF
>NA|NA|TRBV10-1|TRBJ2-7
TGCGCCAGCATGGGGACACCGGTGGACGAGCAGTACTTC
CASMGTPVDEQYF
>TRBD2|NA|TRBV19|TRBJ2-7
TGTGCCAGTAGTATCCGCGGGAGTCTCTCCTACGAGCAGTACTTC
CASSIRGSLSYEQYF
>TRBD1|NA|TRBV28|TRBJ2-7
TGTGCCAGCAGGGGCGGGACAGGGACCTACGAGCAGTACTTC
CASRGGTGTYEQYF
>TRBD2|NA|TRBV5-1|TRBJ2-1
TGCGCCAGCAGCCCCGTAGCGGGCTACAATGAGCAGTTCTTC
CASSPVAGYNEQFF
>TRBD2|NA|TRBV28|TRBJ2-7
TGTGCCAGCAGTTTAGGGACTAGCGAGCAGTACTTC
CASSLGTSEQYF